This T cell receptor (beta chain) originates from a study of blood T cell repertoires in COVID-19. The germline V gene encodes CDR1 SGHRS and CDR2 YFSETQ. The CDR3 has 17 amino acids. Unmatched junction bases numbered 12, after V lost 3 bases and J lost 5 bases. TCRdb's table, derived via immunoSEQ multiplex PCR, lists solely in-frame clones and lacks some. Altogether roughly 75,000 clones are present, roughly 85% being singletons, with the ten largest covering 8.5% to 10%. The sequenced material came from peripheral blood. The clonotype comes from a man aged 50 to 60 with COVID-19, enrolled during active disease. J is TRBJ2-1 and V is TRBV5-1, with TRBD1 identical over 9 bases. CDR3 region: CASSSTSGQGINNEQFF. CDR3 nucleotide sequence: TGCGCCAGCAGCTCGACCTCCGGACAGGGGATCAACAATGAGCAGTTCTTC.